The clone carrying this TCR beta chain was picked up many times. The target antigen is unknown. The CDR3 loop spans 11 amino acids. Between the trimmed V and J ends, which lost 3 bases and 4 bases, there was a span of 4 bases. TCRdb ran MiXCR on the 5' RACE reads and lists one entry per CDR3 protein. The sample contains fewer than 650,000 distinct CDR3 sequences, more than 9% of which appear only once. The entry originates in a study of identical twins. Notes on the study in general: With monozygotic twins, out-of-frame TCR alpha sharing exceeded what models estimated. Cord blood beta clonotypes that were abundant carried fewer insertions, and memory repertoires showed no such trend.

These data were likewise used in another study, on yellow fever vaccine responses in identical twins. That source adds: Convergence reportedly seemed to mark part of the twins' vaccine T cell response, with personalization marking the rest.

The genes are TRBV12-3 or TRBV12-4 and TRBJ2-7; D remains ambiguous. This sequence was found in a woman younger than 35 in good health. Sequenced input: PBMCs. The CDR3 DNA reads TGTGCCAGCAGTTTTAAGTACGAGCAGTACTTC. Protein: CASSFKYEQYF.